One and the same sample provided the 4 T cell receptor beta chains below, sequenced in a study of blood T cell repertoires in COVID-19. Clones were sequenced by immunoSEQ multiplex PCR, and TCRdb holds only the in-frame ones, with some missing. Here the sample spans hundreds of thousands of clones, roughly 89% being singletons. Sequences were obtained from PBMCs or T cells enriched from blood (not recorded which). The source is a woman aged 50 to 60 who had been exposed to COVID-19.

The rearrangement links TRBV14 to TRBJ2-3; possible D gene TRBD2, 6 bases. Trimming took off 3 bases at V and 3 bases at J, with 13 bases between the two ends. There are 15 residues in the CDR3. Germline-derived CDR1 and CDR2 are SGHDN and FVKESK. Written as DNA, the CDR3 is TGTGCCAGCAGCCAGCAACTAGCATCGACAGATACGCAGTATTTT. This codes for CASSQQLASTDTQYF.

The chain recombines TRBV5-6 with TRBJ2-5; D is ambiguous. V lost 2 bases, J lost 2 bases, and 7 bases lay in between. From germline, CDR1 is SGHDT and CDR2 YYEEEE. The CDR3 is 13 amino acids. The CDR3 DNA reads as TGTGCCAGCAGCTTAACACTACAAGAGACCCAGTACTTC. Amino acid sequence: CASSLTLQETQYF. Combining the CDR3 with reference TRBV5-6 and TRBJ2-5 gives the whole variable domain DAGVTQSPTHLIKTRGQQVTLRCSPKSGHDTVSWYQQALGQGPQFIFQYYEEEERQRGNFPDRFSGHQFPNYSSELNVNALLLGDSALYLCASSLTLQETQYFGPGTRLLVL.

This chain links TRBV5-1 with TRBJ2-3; 7 bases are a match to TRBD2. Germline V CDR1 and CDR2: SGHRS, YFSETQ. J was trimmed by 5 bases and V by 2 bases; bases with no gene match: 8. CDR3 length equals 15 residues. The CDR3 loop reads CASSFTGGSVDTQYF. The CDR3 region has the DNA TGCGCCAGCAGCTTTACCGGGGGGTCCGTAGATACGCAGTATTTT.

The chain has TRBV5-6 and TRBJ1-2; D is undetermined. The CDR3 is 13 amino acids. The germline V gene has CDR1 SGHDT and CDR2 YYEEEE. The V gene lost 1 base and the J gene lost 5 bases, with 9 bases spanning the gap. Written as DNA, the CDR3 is TGTGCCAGCAGCTTGTATAGCTCATATGGCTACACCTTC. The encoded protein is CASSLYSSYGYTF.